This TCR beta chain was documented in a study of blood T cell repertoires in COVID-19. Study-level background: The analysed material was cDNA or gDNA that came from T cells, B-cell-depleted T cells, or PBMCs.

In its sample, this clone was seen once. In the authors' methods: Quantification of nucleated cells was approximated via reference gene primer amplification. Clones were read by immunoSEQ multiplex PCR, and TCRdb kept only the in-frame ones, dropping some. The V and J calls and clone size were taken over from that table, and D and trimming were inferred from the DNA. The repertoire holds about 73,000 clones, around 83% seen once, with around 6% in the top ten. The CDR3 length is 17 residues. V shed 4 bases and J 1 base; nucleotides not matched to a gene: 10. The germline V gene encodes CDR1 LNHNV and CDR2 YYDKDF (reference sequence).

Specimen: peripheral blood. This TCR was recovered from a woman aged 55-70 years with acute or convalescent COVID-19. The chain combines TRBV15 with TRBJ1-2; TRBD1 aligns across 9 bases. The CDR3 DNA reads TGTGCCACCAGCACCGGCGGGACAGGGCACATTAACTATGGCTACACCTTC. This translates into CATSTGGTGHINYGYTF.